One sample yielded the 32 T cell receptor beta chains listed below, sequenced in a study of shared clonotypes between healthy human individuals. The data were produced by immunoSEQ multiplex PCR, yet TCRdb's version contains in-frame clones alone and is incomplete. The table shows about 500,000 clones, with approximately 71% occurring only once. The source material was PBMCs. The receptors stem from a middle-aged woman in good health. Some clones in this sample may be carry-over from other donors' samples.

Concerning this clone itself: A read error is possible here, since a much larger clone lies one base away. This chain connects TRBV5-8 to TRBJ1-1, with 8 bases matching TRBD1. V trimming: 4 bases; J trimming: 6 bases; junction bases outside the gene matches: 5. Germline CDR1 and CDR2: SGHTS and YDEGEE. The CDR3 totals 13 residues. DNA for the CDR3: TGTGCCAGCAGCCCCAGGGGGCGGGCTGAAGCTTTCTTT. This translates into CASSPRGRAEAFF.

The gene calls are TRBV19 and TRBJ1-1; 10 bases match TRBD1. V was pared by 6 bases and J by 1 base, with 8 bases of the junction left unmatched. Germline values: CDR1 LNHDA, CDR2 SQIVND (reference sequence). This CDR3 contains 16 residues. Here the CDR3 DNA reads TGTGCCAGTAGCCCGGGACAGGGGTTACGGAACACTGAAGCTTTCTTT. Protein sequence: CASSPGQGLRNTEAFF.

V usage is TRBV18 and J usage is TRBJ2-3, with D possibly TRBD1 on 5 matching bases. From germline, CDR1 is KGHSH and CDR2 LQKENI. V was shortened by 5 bases and J by 2 bases, with 11 bases between the two germline ends. The CDR3 totals 14 residues. The CDR3 loop is CASSSQGHTDTQYF. The CDR3 bases are TGTGCCAGCTCATCTCAGGGTCACACAGATACGCAGTATTTT.

The J gene is TRBJ2-1, the V gene TRBV12-5; perhaps TRBD2 as D (6 bases). The germline gives CDR1 LGHNT, CDR2 FRNRAP. The CDR3 length is 14 residues. V was shortened by 6 bases and J by 8 bases, with 17 bases between the two germline ends. The chain's CDR3 is CASGDASGEDEQFF. CDR3 coding DNA: TGTGCTAGTGGGGACGCTAGTGGGGAGGATGAGCAGTTCTTC.

V and J are TRBV7-9 and TRBJ2-2; tentatively, D is TRBD1 (5 bases). The CDR3 covers 14 residues. V shed 3 bases and J shed 3 bases, with 8 bases lying between them. Germline V lookup: CDR1 SEHNR, CDR2 FQNEAQ (reference sequence). The CDR3 coding sequence is TGTGCCAGCAGCTTCAGGGCGTACACCGGGGAGCTGTTTTTT. Protein sequence: CASSFRAYTGELFF. Full variable domain (missing parts from reference TRBV7-9 and TRBJ2-2): DTGVSQNPRHKITKRGQNVTFRCDPISEHNRLYWYRQTLGQGPEFLTYFQNEAQLEKSRLLSDRFSAERPKGSFSTLEIQRTEQGDSAMYLCASSFRAYTGELFFGEGSRLTVL.

In its sample, this clone was seen once. With only one base between it and a far larger clone, this is likely a read error. CDR3 sequence reads: CASSPSLAGLSCEQYF. In DNA, the CDR3 is TGTGCCAGCAGTCCATCTCTAGCGGGACTCTCCTGCGAGCAGTACTTC. V usage is TRBV28 and J usage is TRBJ2-7, with 9 nucleotides matching TRBD2. The CDR3 is 16 residues long. CDR1 and CDR2 from the germline V gene are MDHEN and SYDVKM.

The chain recombines TRBV5-1 with TRBJ1-4; D may be TRBD1 (6 bases). With 0 bases removed from V and 8 bases from J, the gap between germline ends came to 17 bases. The CDR3 is made up of 16 amino acids. Germline CDR1 is SGHRS and CDR2 is YFSETQ. The CDR3 here is CASSLGATGIGEKLFF. CDR3 DNA sequence: TGCGCCAGCAGCTTGGGCGCAACAGGGATCGGGGAAAAACTGTTTTTT.

J is TRBJ1-1 and V is TRBV5-1; D unresolved. The CDR3 runs to 14 residues. CDR1 is SGHRS, CDR2 YFSETQ, per germline. The germline V and J ends were trimmed by 0 bases and 4 bases, with 10 bases remaining between them. The CDR3 coding sequence is TGCGCCAGCAGCTTGGGACGGGGTCCCACTGAAGCTTTCTTT. Translation gives CASSLGRGPTEAFF.

For the CDR3, the DNA is TGTGCCAGCAGCTTAAGGACAGGCTACGAGCAGTACTTC. Translation gives CASSLRTGYEQYF. The chain joins TRBV7-2 to TRBJ2-7; 7 bases are a match to TRBD1. Germline CDR1 reads SGHTA; CDR2 reads FQGNSA. V lost 2 bases and J lost 3; bases outside the gene matches: 1. This CDR3 has 13 amino acids.

The chain employs TRBV28 and TRBJ2-7, with TRBD2 as a possible D gene (6 bases). V was cut by 4 bases and J by 6 bases, with 13 bases left in between. The CDR3 runs 13 residues. Germline-derived CDR1 and CDR2 are MDHEN and SYDVKM. Here the CDR3 DNA reads TGTGCCAGCAGTTCTCCTCTGCGGGGCGAGCAGTACTTC. This gives the protein CASSSPLRGEQYF.

The V gene is TRBV2, the J gene TRBJ1-5; D remains unclear. The V end lost 3 bases, the J end lost 5 bases, and 8 bases lay between the germline ends. There are 13 residues in the CDR3. Germline values: CDR1 SNHLY, CDR2 FYNNEI. The CDR3 nucleotides are TGTGCCAGCAGTGAGGGAAGGGATCAGCCCCAGCATTTT. Amino acid sequence: CASSEGRDQPQHF.

Details on this clone: The same CDR3 also results from other DNA sequences found in this sample. V gene TRBV28 combines with J gene TRBJ2-1; possibly TRBD2 for D (5 bases). CDR1 is MDHEN and CDR2 is SYDVKM in the germline V gene. The CDR3 totals 12 residues. Trimming stripped 8 bases from V and 0 bases from J, with 5 bases between. Written as DNA, the CDR3 is TGTGCCAGCCGGGACTCCTACAATGAGCAGTTCTTC. It encodes CASRDSYNEQFF.

This clone was recorded once. The V gene is TRBV13, the J gene TRBJ2-2; D gene ambiguous. V was trimmed by 2 bases and J by 1 base, leaving 8 bases between them. This CDR3 contains 15 residues. Looked up from germline, CDR1 is PRHDT and CDR2 is FYEKMQ (reference sequence). CDR3 nucleotides: TGTGCCAGCAGCTTACCTGGCCGGAACACCGGGGAGCTGTTTTTT. As protein: CASSLPGRNTGELFF.

The CDR3 here is CASGQDSNQPQHF. Written as DNA, the CDR3 is TGTGCCAGCGGGCAGGACTCAAATCAGCCCCAGCATTTT. The chain combines TRBV6-5 with TRBJ1-5; D is uncertain. The V end lost 8 bases, the J end lost 4 bases, and 12 bases lay between the germline ends. The germline V gene encodes CDR1 MNHEY and CDR2 SVGAGI. The CDR3 is made up of 13 amino acids.

This chain links TRBV27 with TRBJ1-2, with 8 bases fitting TRBD1. The germline gives CDR1 MNHEY, CDR2 SMNVEV (reference sequence). With V trimmed by 2 bases and J by 4 bases, 9 bases remained unmatched. There are 16 residues in the CDR3. CDR3 amino acids: CASSLKLGQGPYGYTF. Here the CDR3 DNA reads TGTGCCAGCAGTTTAAAGCTTGGACAGGGCCCCTATGGCTACACCTTC.

This clone was detected ten times or more. The gene calls are TRBV30 and TRBJ1-3; possible D gene TRBD1, 5 bases. Germline V gives CDR1 GTSNPN, CDR2 SVGIG (reference sequence). The CDR3 runs 13 residues. CDR3 residues: CSCWGTSGNTIYF. CDR3 coding DNA: TGTTCTTGTTGGGGGACTTCTGGAAACACCATATATTTT.

The V gene is TRBV6-4, the J gene TRBJ1-1, with TRBD1 as a possible D gene (5 bases). Trimming took off 6 bases at V and 1 base at J, with 12 bases between the two ends. Germline-derived CDR1 and CDR2 are MRHNA and SNTAGT. The CDR3 sequence is 14 residues long. The CDR3: CASRWEQENTEAFF. The CDR3 DNA follows: TGTGCCAGCAGATGGGAACAGGAGAACACTGAAGCTTTCTTT.

The chain couples TRBV27 to TRBJ2-3; 8 bases fit TRBD2. Looked up from germline, CDR1 is MNHEY and CDR2 is SMNVEV (reference sequence). V lost 7 bases to trimming and J lost 2 bases; unmatched junction nucleotides: 17. There are 18 residues in the CDR3. Written as DNA, the CDR3 is TGTGCCAGCATTGGAAGGGAGGGAGTAGCGGGGATCACAGATACGCAGTATTTT. It yields the protein CASIGREGVAGITDTQYF.

V gene TRBV4-2 combines with J gene TRBJ1-5, with no clear D. Trimming left V 0 bases short and J 1 base short, with 10 bases between. The CDR3 length is 16 residues. Germline values: CDR1 LGHNA, CDR2 YNFKEQ. The CDR3 region has the DNA TGTGCCAGCAGCCAAGAGGCTGCGACGAGCAATCAGCCCCAGCATTTT. Protein product: CASSQEAATSNQPQHF.

This clone has at least ten counts. Within the sample, other DNA sequences also encode this same CDR3. The genes are TRBV25-1 and TRBJ2-5; D call uncertain. V gave up 5 bases and J gave up 3 bases, with 10 bases separating them. The length of the CDR3 is 13 residues. Germline V gene lookup returns CDR1 MGHDK and CDR2 SYGVNS. In DNA, the CDR3 is TGTGCCAGCAGTTGGTCCGCTGAAGAGACCCAGTACTTC. Translating gives CASSWSAEETQYF.

This clone was found a few times. The V and J genes are TRBV7-9 and TRBJ1-4; D might be TRBD1 (5 bases). CDR3 length: 14 amino acids. The V and J ends lost 2 bases and 7 bases respectively, with 11 bases between them. Germline CDR1 is SEHNR and CDR2 is FQNEAQ (reference sequence). The CDR3 here is CASSLSQGLEKLFF. The CDR3 DNA sequence: TGTGCCAGCAGCTTAAGCCAGGGACTTGAAAAACTGTTTTTT. Looking up the rest from reference TRBV7-9 and TRBJ1-4 gives the full variable domain: DTGVSQNPRHKITKRGQNVTFRCDPISEHNRLYWYRQTLGQGPEFLTYFQNEAQLEKSRLLSDRFSAERPKGSFSTLEIQRTEQGDSAMYLCASSLSQGLEKLFFGSGTQLSVL.

The V gene is TRBV5-6, the J gene TRBJ1-3; 7 bases line up with TRBD1. CDR1 is SGHDT and CDR2 is YYEEEE in the germline V gene. J lost 0 bases, V lost 4 bases, and 10 bases had no gene match. The CDR3 spans 17 residues. The CDR3 sequence is CASSVQGRSLSGNTIYF. In nucleotides, the CDR3 is TGTGCCAGCAGCGTACAGGGGAGGTCACTCTCTGGAAACACCATATATTTT.

The gene calls are TRBV5-4 and TRBJ1-4; a weak D match, TRBD1 (6 bases). Trimming pared 5 bases from V and 0 bases from J, leaving 14 bases between. Germline CDR1 and CDR2: SGHNT and YYREEE (reference sequence). The CDR3 has 16 amino acids. This CDR3 reads CASRPGQSATNEKLFF. The DNA for the CDR3 is TGTGCCAGCAGACCCGGACAGTCGGCAACTAATGAAAAACTGTTTTTT.

The chain combines TRBV5-6 with TRBJ2-1, with 7 bases lining up with TRBD1. The CDR3 runs to 13 residues. Unmatched junction bases numbered 11, after V lost 4 bases and J lost 13 bases. Germline V CDR1 and CDR2: SGHDT, YYEEEE. The CDR3 bases are TGTGCCAGCAGCCCCCAGGGGGTGACTAACCAGTTCTTC. Amino acids: CASSPQGVTNQFF.

CDR3 coding DNA: TGTGCCAGCAGTGAAATTTCCACAGATACGCAGTATTTT. This encodes CASSEISTDTQYF. The rearrangement uses TRBV2 and TRBJ2-3; D call uncertain. The CDR3 contains 13 residues. Deletions cut 2 bases from V and 2 bases from J, with 5 bases between. Germline CDR1 SNHLY, CDR2 FYNNEI.

This chain uses TRBV5-1 with TRBJ2-2; D may be TRBD1 (5 bases). The CDR3 is 15 amino acids. Germline assignment: CDR1 SGHRS and CDR2 YFSETQ. With 2 bases removed from V and 4 bases from J, the gap between germline ends came to 12 bases. The CDR3 spells CASSLEQAITGELFF. CDR3 in DNA: TGCGCCAGCAGCTTAGAACAGGCGATCACCGGGGAGCTGTTTTTT.

The count of this clone is one. Being one base from a much bigger clone, this may be a read error. The rearrangement joins TRBV6-5 to TRBJ2-3; 10 bases align to TRBD2. Looked up from germline, CDR1 is MNHEY and CDR2 is SVGAGI. The CDR3 totals 14 residues. CDR3 coding DNA: TGTGCCATACGACTGGGACTAGCGTCAGACACGCAGTATTTT. Its protein is CAIRLGLASDTQYF.

This clone occurred a few times. This sequence joins TRBV4-2 and TRBJ2-3; 10 nucleotides align to TRBD2. The CDR3 consists of 17 residues. J lost 1 base, V lost 3 bases, and 7 bases had no gene match. Germline V CDR1 and CDR2: LGHNA, YNFKEQ. CDR3 amino acids: CASSQGLAGEGTDTQYF. DNA for the CDR3: TGTGCCAGCAGCCAGGGCCTAGCGGGAGAAGGCACAGATACGCAGTATTTT.

This clone was found once. This chain connects TRBV7-9 to TRBJ1-2; D unresolved. V was cut by 5 bases and J by 4 bases, with 11 bases left in between. The CDR3 sequence is 13 residues long. The germline V gene has CDR1 SEHNR and CDR2 FQNEAQ (reference sequence). CDR3 DNA: TGTGCCAGCAGCCGGGCCCAGGCCTATGGCTACACCTTC. This encodes CASSRAQAYGYTF.

This clone was observed a few times. The V and J genes are TRBV15 and TRBJ2-3; 10 bases map to TRBD2. The V and J ends lost 5 bases and 3 bases, in that order; junction bases with no gene match: 14. There are 18 residues in the CDR3. CDR1 is LNHNV, CDR2 YYDKDF, per germline (reference sequence). CDR3 coding DNA: TGTGCCACCAGCTTGGGACTCGCCGGGACTAGCGATACAGATACGCAGTATTTT. Protein sequence: CATSLGLAGTSDTDTQYF.

The chain employs TRBV18 and TRBJ2-3, with D perhaps assigned TRBD1 or TRBD2 (5 bases each). The CDR3 is made up of 14 amino acids. The germline gives CDR1 KGHSH, CDR2 LQKENI. The germline V and J ends were trimmed by 0 bases and 2 bases, with 6 bases remaining between them. The CDR3 DNA reads as TGTGCCAGCTCACCACCGGGGGACACAGATACGCAGTATTTT. This encodes CASSPPGDTDTQYF.

Worth noting for this clone: A far larger clone is only one base removed, so a read error is likely. This chain joins TRBV27 and TRBJ1-1, with a tentative D call TRBD1 (5 bases). Germline CDR1 reads MNHEY; CDR2 reads SMNVEV (reference sequence). The CDR3 is 15 residues long. The chain's CDR3 is CASSLRTPMNTEALF. CDR3 in DNA: TGTGCCAGCAGTTTACGGACACCCATGAACACTGAAGCTCTCTTT.